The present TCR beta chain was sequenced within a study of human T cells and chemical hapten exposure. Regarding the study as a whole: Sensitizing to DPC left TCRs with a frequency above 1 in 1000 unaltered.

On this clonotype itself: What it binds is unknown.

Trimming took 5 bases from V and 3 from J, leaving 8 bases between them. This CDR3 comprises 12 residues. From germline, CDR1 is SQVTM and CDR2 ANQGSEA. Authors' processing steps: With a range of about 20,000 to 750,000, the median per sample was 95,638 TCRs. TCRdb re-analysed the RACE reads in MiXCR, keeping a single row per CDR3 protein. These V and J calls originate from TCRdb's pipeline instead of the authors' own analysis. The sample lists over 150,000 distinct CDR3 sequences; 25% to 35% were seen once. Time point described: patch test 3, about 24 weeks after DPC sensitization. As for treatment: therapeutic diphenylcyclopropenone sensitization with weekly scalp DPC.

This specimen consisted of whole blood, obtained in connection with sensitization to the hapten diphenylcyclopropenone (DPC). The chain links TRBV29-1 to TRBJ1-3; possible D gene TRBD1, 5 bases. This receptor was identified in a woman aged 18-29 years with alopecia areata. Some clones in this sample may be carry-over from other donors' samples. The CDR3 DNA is TGCAGCGTTCAGGGTAATGGAAACACCATATATTTT. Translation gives CSVQGNGNTIYF.